Listed below are T cell receptor beta chains from one sample, sequenced in a study of T cells in Graves' hyperthyroidism and ophthalmopathy. TCRdb redid the calling of the multiplex PCR reads with MiXCR, one entry per CDR3 protein. The sample yields approximately 270,000 distinct CDR3 sequences, less than 15% seen once. Material: blood. Receptors were obtained from a woman in her 40s with Graves' hyperthyroidism that later progressed to Graves' ophthalmopathy. Both conserved end residues are part of each CDR3. A D gene is named only where the DNA matches it firmly. Only some rows state a clone size, as once, few, many or a class for expanded clones.

D gene: NA
J gene: TRBJ2-1
clone size: many
V gene: TRBV11-2
CDR3 protein: CASSFRWLWDEQFF
CDR3 DNA: TGTGCCAGCAGCTTTAGGTGGCTTTGGGATGAGCAGTTCTTC

D gene: NA
J gene: TRBJ1-1
clone size: many
V gene: TRBV3-1
CDR3 protein: CASSQRLEEAFF
CDR3 DNA: TGTGCCAGCAGCCAACGACTGGAAGAAGCTTTCTTT

D gene: NA
J gene: TRBJ2-7
clone size: many
V gene: TRBV27
CDR3 protein: CASSRGREQYF
CDR3 DNA: TGTGCCAGCAGTCGAGGTCGGGAGCAGTACTTC

D gene: TRBD2
J gene: TRBJ2-2
clone size: NA
V gene: TRBV4-1
CDR3 protein: CASSQKGLVAANTGELFF
CDR3 DNA: TGCGCCAGCAGCCAAAAGGGACTAGTGGCGGCCAATACCGGGGAGCTGTTTTTT

D gene: NA
J gene: TRBJ2-1
clone size: NA
V gene: TRBV5-1
CDR3 protein: CASSWDFTYNEQFF
CDR3 DNA: TGCGCCAGCAGCTGGGACTTCACCTACAATGAGCAGTTCTTC

D gene: NA
J gene: TRBJ1-2
clone size: many
V gene: TRBV10-3
CDR3 protein: CAISMDRTNYGYTF
CDR3 DNA: TGTGCCATCAGTATGGACAGAACTAACTATGGCTACACCTTC

D gene: TRBD2
J gene: TRBJ2-1
clone size: NA
V gene: TRBV6-2/TRBV6-3
CDR3 protein: CASSGGVGNEQFF
CDR3 DNA: TGTGCCAGCAGTGGGGGGGTAGGGAATGAGCAGTTCTTC

D gene: NA
J gene: TRBJ1-1
clone size: NA
V gene: TRBV9
CDR3 protein: CASSVGTWTEAFF
CDR3 DNA: TGTGCCAGCAGCGTAGGGACCTGGACTGAAGCTTTCTTT

D gene: TRBD2
J gene: TRBJ2-1
clone size: many
V gene: TRBV19
CDR3 protein: CASSLGRPYNEQFF
CDR3 DNA: TGTGCCAGTAGTCTCGGGAGGCCCTACAATGAGCAGTTCTTC

D gene: NA
J gene: TRBJ2-1
clone size: many
V gene: TRBV6-1
CDR3 protein: CASSYDWRDDNEQFF
CDR3 DNA: TGTGCCAGCAGTTATGATTGGCGGGACGACAATGAGCAGTTCTTC

D gene: NA
J gene: TRBJ2-6
clone size: many
V gene: TRBV19
CDR3 protein: CASSIDGVGANVLTF
CDR3 DNA: TGTGCCAGTAGTATAGATGGGGTAGGGGCCAACGTCCTGACTTTC

D gene: NA
J gene: TRBJ1-2
clone size: many
V gene: TRBV3-1
CDR3 protein: CASSQDKPGDTNYGYTF
CDR3 DNA: TGTGCCAGCAGCCAAGATAAGCCAGGAGATACTAACTATGGCTACACCTTC

D gene: NA
J gene: TRBJ2-5
clone size: few
V gene: TRBV20-1
CDR3 protein: CSVLWGANRPRGTQYF
CDR3 DNA: TGCAGTGTTTTGTGGGGGGCCAACCGACCTCGAGGGACCCAGTACTTC

D gene: NA
J gene: TRBJ2-7
clone size: few
V gene: TRBV7-3
CDR3 protein: CASSLMSVRGDPSNPSYEQYF
CDR3 DNA: TGTGCCAGCAGCTTAATGTCTGTCAGGGGAGACCCTTCGAACCCCTCCTACGAGCAGTACTTC

D gene: NA
J gene: TRBJ1-2
clone size: NA
V gene: TRBV5-6
CDR3 protein: CASEVGLGDYGYTF
CDR3 DNA: TGTGCCAGCGAGGTCGGTCTCGGTGACTATGGCTACACCTTC

D gene: TRBD2
J gene: TRBJ2-5
clone size: many
V gene: TRBV20-1
CDR3 protein: CSAPVTSGRTETQYF
CDR3 DNA: TGCAGTGCCCCCGTGACTAGCGGGAGAACTGAGACCCAGTACTTC

D gene: NA
J gene: TRBJ2-2
clone size: many
V gene: TRBV6-6
CDR3 protein: CASSYYTGELFF
CDR3 DNA: TGTGCCAGCAGTTACTACACCGGGGAGCTGTTTTTT

D gene: TRBD2
J gene: TRBJ2-4
clone size: many
V gene: TRBV27
CDR3 protein: CASSLGLAVAKNIQYF
CDR3 DNA: TGTGCCAGCAGTCTGGGACTAGCGGTAGCCAAAAACATTCAGTACTTC

D gene: NA
J gene: TRBJ1-2
clone size: NA
V gene: TRBV20-1
CDR3 protein: CSARVQDTNYGYTF
CDR3 DNA: TGCAGTGCTAGAGTCCAGGACACTAACTATGGCTACACCTTC

D gene: NA
J gene: TRBJ1-4
clone size: many
V gene: TRBV20-1
CDR3 protein: CSARDGSKLFF
CDR3 DNA: TGCAGTGCTAGAGATGGGTCTAAACTGTTTTTT

D gene: TRBD1
J gene: TRBJ2-7
clone size: many
V gene: TRBV30
CDR3 protein: CAWARRLTGVHYEQYF
CDR3 DNA: TGTGCCTGGGCTAGGCGGCTTACAGGGGTCCACTACGAGCAGTACTTC

D gene: NA
J gene: TRBJ2-3
clone size: NA
V gene: TRBV4-1
CDR3 protein: CASSPGTPSTDTQYF
CDR3 DNA: TGCGCCAGCAGCCCTGGGACACCTAGCACAGATACGCAGTATTTT

D gene: NA
J gene: TRBJ2-6
clone size: many
V gene: TRBV28
CDR3 protein: CASSEDRMSSGANVLTF
CDR3 DNA: TGTGCCAGCAGTGAAGACAGGATGAGCTCTGGGGCCAACGTCCTGACTTTC

D gene: TRBD2
J gene: TRBJ2-2
clone size: many
V gene: TRBV5-5
CDR3 protein: CASSIGRPTGELFF
CDR3 DNA: TGTGCCAGCAGCATCGGGAGGCCGACCGGGGAGCTGTTTTTT

D gene: NA
J gene: TRBJ2-7
clone size: many
V gene: TRBV20-1
CDR3 protein: CSASDGVSYEQYF
CDR3 DNA: TGCAGTGCCAGTGACGGCGTTTCCTACGAGCAGTACTTC

D gene: NA
J gene: TRBJ1-3
clone size: many
V gene: TRBV18
CDR3 protein: CASSARGLEGNTIYF
CDR3 DNA: TGTGCCAGCTCAGCCCGGGGTCTGGAAGGAAACACCATATATTTT

D gene: NA
J gene: TRBJ2-2
clone size: NA
V gene: TRBV6-9
CDR3 protein: CASSYSKWQKNTGELFF
CDR3 DNA: TGTGCCAGCAGTTACTCGAAGTGGCAGAAAAACACCGGGGAGCTGTTTTTT

D gene: TRBD2
J gene: TRBJ2-3
clone size: NA
V gene: TRBV19
CDR3 protein: CATSSLGGGGGTDTQYF
CDR3 DNA: TGTGCCACCTCATCCCTGGGCGGGGGGGGAGGCACAGATACGCAGTATTTT

D gene: NA
J gene: TRBJ2-4
clone size: NA
V gene: TRBV28
CDR3 protein: CASTTVMAGPDNIQYF
CDR3 DNA: TGTGCCAGCACAACGGTTATGGCGGGACCGGACAACATTCAGTACTTC

D gene: TRBD1
J gene: TRBJ2-3
clone size: NA
V gene: TRBV11-2
CDR3 protein: CASSLVGPGTGGFDTQYF
CDR3 DNA: TGTGCCAGCAGCTTAGTAGGTCCCGGGACAGGGGGTTTCGATACGCAGTATTTT

D gene: NA
J gene: TRBJ1-3
clone size: few
V gene: TRBV19
CDR3 protein: CASSPTDTGNTIYF
CDR3 DNA: TGTGCCAGTAGCCCGACAGATACTGGAAACACCATATATTTT

D gene: NA
J gene: TRBJ2-1
clone size: NA
V gene: TRBV30
CDR3 protein: CAWSVQGGSYNEQFF
CDR3 DNA: TGTGCCTGGAGTGTACAGGGGGGGTCCTACAATGAGCAGTTCTTC

D gene: TRBD1
J gene: TRBJ2-5
clone size: many
V gene: TRBV24-1
CDR3 protein: CATSDFNRGKRETQYF
CDR3 DNA: TGTGCCACCAGTGATTTTAACAGGGGTAAACGAGAGACCCAGTACTTC

D gene: NA
J gene: TRBJ1-5
clone size: many
V gene: TRBV15
CDR3 protein: CATSREQTVYSNQPQHF
CDR3 DNA: TGTGCCACCAGCAGAGAGCAGACCGTTTATAGCAATCAGCCCCAGCATTTT

D gene: NA
J gene: TRBJ1-1
clone size: many
V gene: TRBV7-9
CDR3 protein: CASSFATEAFF
CDR3 DNA: TGTGCCAGCAGCTTCGCTACTGAAGCTTTCTTT

D gene: NA
J gene: TRBJ2-3
clone size: NA
V gene: TRBV7-9
CDR3 protein: CASSARDPDTQYF
CDR3 DNA: TGTGCCAGCAGCGCCCGGGACCCAGATACGCAGTATTTT

D gene: NA
J gene: TRBJ1-2
clone size: few
V gene: TRBV7-9
CDR3 protein: CASNGPGAEGYTF
CDR3 DNA: TGTGCCAGCAACGGCCCGGGGGCTGAGGGCTACACCTTC

D gene: TRBD2
J gene: TRBJ2-3
clone size: many
V gene: TRBV6-6
CDR3 protein: CASSYFGRGTDTQYF
CDR3 DNA: TGTGCCAGCAGTTACTTCGGGAGGGGCACAGATACGCAGTATTTT

D gene: TRBD2
J gene: TRBJ2-3
clone size: many
V gene: TRBV27
CDR3 protein: CASSTKTSGRSPDTQYF
CDR3 DNA: TGTGCCAGCAGTACGAAGACTAGCGGGAGAAGCCCAGATACGCAGTATTTT

D gene: TRBD1
J gene: TRBJ2-7
clone size: few
V gene: TRBV5-6
CDR3 protein: CASSLGGQGIEQYF
CDR3 DNA: TGTGCCAGCAGCTTGGGGGGACAGGGGATCGAGCAGTACTTC

D gene: NA
J gene: TRBJ2-2
clone size: many
V gene: TRBV7-9
CDR3 protein: CASSSTPNTGELFF
CDR3 DNA: TGTGCCAGCAGCTCGACCCCGAACACCGGGGAGCTGTTTTTT

D gene: NA
J gene: TRBJ2-1
clone size: many
V gene: TRBV11-2
CDR3 protein: CASSPRLQHNEQFF
CDR3 DNA: TGTGCCAGCAGCCCGAGGCTACAACACAATGAGCAGTTCTTC